These 17 T cell receptor beta chains were all obtained from the same sample, sequenced in a study of blood T cell repertoires in COVID-19. Libraries were prepared by immunoSEQ multiplex PCR; TCRdb keeps only in-frame clonotypes and omits some of them. The sample shows some 46,000 clones, 80% to 90% of them seen only once. Sequenced material: peripheral blood. The receptors derive from a woman older than 75 with COVID-19, enrolled during active disease.

The chain couples TRBV21-1 to TRBJ2-3; TRBD2 is taken as the D call from the table, unchecked against the DNA. TRBV21-1 is noted as a pseudogene. There are 15 residues in the CDR3. In nucleotides, the CDR3 is TGTGCCAGCGGATCCGGGACTACTAGCACAGATACGCAGTATTTT. This sequence encodes CASGSGTTSTDTQYF.

The chain is built from TRBV11-2 and TRBJ1-4; a weak D match, TRBD1 (6 bases). V was trimmed by 0 bases and J by 8 bases, leaving 10 bases between them. This CDR3 has 14 amino acids. Germline-derived CDR1 and CDR2 are SGHAT and FQNNGV. The CDR3 DNA reads as TGTGCCAGCAGCTTAGACCAGGGGCGGGAAAAACTGTTTTTT. Its translation is CASSLDQGREKLFF.

V gene TRBV18 combines with J gene TRBJ1-2; 11 nucleotides line up with TRBD1. The V segment lost 0 bases and the J segment 8 bases; nucleotides outside the gene matches: 8. This CDR3 is built from 16 residues. The germline gives CDR1 KGHSH, CDR2 LQKENI. The CDR3 here is CASSPPRTGGAGGYTF. In nucleotides, the CDR3 is TGTGCCAGCTCACCACCGAGGACAGGGGGCGCGGGGGGCTACACCTTC.

The J gene is TRBJ1-5, the V gene TRBV27, with D perhaps TRBD1 (5 bases). The germline gives CDR1 MNHEY, CDR2 SMNVEV (reference sequence). V was shortened by 6 bases and J by 2 bases, with 23 bases between the two germline ends. The CDR3 consists of 18 residues. The CDR3 region has the DNA TGTGCCAGCAGCCGGACCGGAATCGGGGGAGACGGCAATCAGCCCCAGCATTTT. This gives the protein CASSRTGIGGDGNQPQHF.

This clone was seen a single time. This sequence joins TRBV18 and TRBJ1-2; TRBD1 matches at 9 bases. From germline, CDR1 is KGHSH and CDR2 LQKENI. V lost 1 base, J lost 8 bases, and 5 bases stayed unmatched. This CDR3 contains 14 residues. CDR3 loop: CASSPQPTGGGYTF. DNA of the CDR3: TGTGCCAGCTCACCACAGCCGACAGGGGGAGGCTACACCTTC.

The genes are TRBV7-9 and TRBJ1-6; a weak D match, TRBD1 (6 bases). From germline, CDR1 is SEHNR and CDR2 FQNEAQ (reference sequence). V was cut by 3 bases and J by 7 bases, with 7 bases left in between. The CDR3 loop spans 13 amino acids. Here the CDR3 reads CASSLGQNSPLHF. CDR3 DNA sequence: TGTGCCAGCAGCTTGGGACAAAATTCACCCCTCCACTTT.

This clone was seen just once. This chain connects TRBV15 to TRBJ2-7, with TRBD1 matching over 10 bases. CDR1 is LNHNV, CDR2 YYDKDF, per germline (reference sequence). V was pared by 3 bases and J by 5 bases, with 1 base of the junction left unmatched. The CDR3 consists of 13 residues. The CDR3 here is CATSRTGGHEQYF. The CDR3 DNA is TGTGCCACCAGCAGGACAGGGGGCCACGAGCAGTACTTC.

The J gene is TRBJ2-7, the V gene TRBV3-1 (or the pseudogene TRBV3-2); 13 nucleotides agree with TRBD2. Germline trimming cut 4 bases from V and 1 base from J; bases unmatched to any gene: 4. Germline V gene lookup returns CDR1 LGHDT and CDR2 YNNKEL (reference sequence). This CDR3 is built from 16 residues. CDR3 residues: CASSRGTSGVSYEQYF. Written as DNA, the CDR3 is TGTGCCAGCAGCCGCGGGACTAGCGGGGTTTCCTACGAGCAGTACTTC.

The table lists this clone with a count of one. The chain employs TRBV27 and TRBJ1-5; the D gene is possibly TRBD1 (5 bases). CDR1 is MNHEY, CDR2 SMNVEV, per germline (reference sequence). The V end was cut by 3 bases, the J end by 6 bases, with 12 bases between. The CDR3 runs to 14 residues. CDR3 bases: TGTGCCAGCAGTTTGTCAGGGAAGGGTCAGCCCCAGCATTTT. Amino acids: CASSLSGKGQPQHF.

This chain uses TRBV7-2 with TRBJ2-7; 8 bases fit TRBD1. This CDR3 comprises 17 residues. Germline loops: CDR1 SGHTA, CDR2 FQGNSA. V shed 5 bases, J shed 3 bases, and the junction held 15 bases outside the gene matches. The CDR3 coding sequence is TGTGCCAGCAGCCTAACAGGGGGTCTCCCCCTTCTCTACGAGCAGTACTTC. Translating it yields CASSLTGGLPLLYEQYF.

This chain connects TRBV5-8 to TRBJ2-1; D is possibly TRBD2 (5 bases). The germline gives CDR1 SGHTS, CDR2 YDEGEE. CDR3 size: 16 residues. V was pared by 3 bases and J by 3 bases, with 16 bases between. CDR3 residues: CASSSGRLLDYNEQFF. The DNA of the CDR3 is TGTGCCAGCAGCTCTGGACGACTACTCGACTACAATGAGCAGTTCTTC.

The chain links TRBV5-1 to TRBJ2-3; D remains ambiguous. Per the germline V gene, CDR1 is SGHRS and CDR2 is YFSETQ. V lost 0 bases, J lost 2 bases, and 10 bases lay in between. CDR3 length: 15 residues. CDR3 in amino acids: CASSLVAATTDTQYF. CDR3 coding DNA: TGCGCCAGCAGCTTGGTTGCGGCGACCACAGATACGCAGTATTTT.

The chain has TRBV4-3 and TRBJ2-7; D remains ambiguous. The CDR3 sequence is 14 residues long. Germline-derived CDR1 and CDR2 are LGHNA and YSLEER. V was trimmed by 1 base and J by 6 bases, leaving 13 bases between them. The chain's CDR3 is CASSQVVLLSEQYF. The CDR3 nucleotides read TGCGCCAGCAGCCAAGTTGTGCTACTAAGCGAGCAGTACTTC.

The chain links TRBV5-4 to TRBJ2-1; tentative D call: TRBD1 (5 bases). Per the germline V gene, CDR1 is SGHNT and CDR2 is YYREEE (reference sequence). The germline V and J ends were trimmed by 4 bases and 0 bases, with 11 bases remaining between them. The CDR3 sequence is 15 residues long. In DNA form, the CDR3 reads TGTGCCAGCAGCAGAACAGGAAGCTCCTACAATGAGCAGTTCTTC. This translates into CASSRTGSSYNEQFF.

The J gene is TRBJ2-2, the V gene TRBV5-1; D is perhaps TRBD2 (6 bases). V was clipped by 0 bases and J by 4 bases, with 19 bases between them. Germline assignment: CDR1 SGHRS and CDR2 YFSETQ. The CDR3 is made up of 18 amino acids. The CDR3 bases are TGCGCCAGCAGCTTGGATTTACTAGCCTCGGCAGGCACCGGGGAGCTGTTTTTT. It encodes CASSLDLLASAGTGELFF.

V gene TRBV27 combines with J gene TRBJ2-5; maybe TRBD1 (6 bases). Germline CDR1 reads MNHEY; CDR2 reads SMNVEV (reference sequence). This CDR3 comprises 16 residues. Trimming took 4 bases from V and 5 from J, leaving 20 bases between them. CDR3 sequence reads: CASSSRGTVPWETQYF. The CDR3 DNA reads as TGTGCCAGCAGTTCAAGGGGGACGGTACCCTGGGAGACCCAGTACTTC.

This clone was picked up one time. The chain recombines TRBV25-1 with TRBJ2-5; 7 positions match TRBD1. The CDR3 is 15 amino acids. Looked up from germline, CDR1 is MGHDK and CDR2 is SYGVNS. The V segment lost 2 bases and the J segment 1 base; nucleotides outside the gene matches: 4. CDR3 nucleotide sequence: TGTGCCAGCAGTGAACCCCACAGGGGCCAAGAGACCCAGTACTTC. Its protein is CASSEPHRGQETQYF. The full variable domain, with the rest looked up from reference TRBV25-1 and TRBJ2-5, is EADIYQTPRYLVIGTGKKITLECSQTMGHDKMYWYQQDPGMELHLIHYSYGVNSTEKGDLSSESTVSRIRTEHFPLTLESARPSHTSQYLCASSEPHRGQETQYFGPGTRLLVL.